The next 10 T cell receptor beta chains were all read from a single sample in a study of human T cells and chemical hapten exposure. MiXCR, applied by TCRdb to the RACE reads, yields one record per CDR3 protein. The sample holds 45,000 to 60,000 distinct CDR3 sequences; around 12% are singletons and the top ten take roughly 2.4%. Time point defined: patch test 3, about 24 weeks after DPC sensitization. Indicated treatment: therapeutic diphenylcyclopropenone sensitization with weekly scalp DPC. The specimen comprised whole blood, sampled in connection with sensitization to the hapten diphenylcyclopropenone (DPC). The receptor set was obtained from a man aged 25-45 years with alopecia areata. Some clones in this sample may be carry-over from other donors' samples.

The gene calls are TRBV4-2 and TRBJ1-3; D not certain. The CDR3 is 17 residues long. Germline CDR1 and CDR2: LGHNA and YNFKEQ. Between the trimmed V and J ends, which lost 4 bases and 0 bases, there was a span of 16 bases. Here the CDR3 DNA reads TGTGCCAGCAGCCGATCGGCAAGCCCTAACTCTGGAAACACCATATATTTT. Translating gives CASSRSASPNSGNTIYF.

Many counts were recorded for this clonotype. The genes are TRBV24-1 and TRBJ2-3, with D unresolved. This CDR3 spans 17 amino acids. Per the germline V gene, CDR1 is KGHDR and CDR2 is SFDVKD. Trimming shortened V by 3 bases and J by 0 bases, and 15 bases separated the two germline ends. DNA for the CDR3: TGTGCCACCAGTGATCAACGGCGGCCGACCAGCACAGATACGCAGTATTTT. Protein product: CATSDQRRPTSTDTQYF.

This clonotype was found many times. V is TRBV29-1 and J is TRBJ1-2; 7 nucleotides match TRBD1. The CDR3 runs 14 residues. The V and J ends lost 6 bases and 2 bases, in that order; junction bases with no gene match: 9. In germline, CDR1 is SQVTM, CDR2 ANQGSEA. For the CDR3, the DNA is TGCAGCGTACCGACAGGGAAATTAAACTATGGCTACACCTTC. It is translated as CSVPTGKLNYGYTF.

This clonotype occurred a few times. The rearrangement joins TRBV28 to TRBJ1-2; 9 nucleotides line up with TRBD1. The CDR3 covers 14 residues. Germline trimming cut 6 bases from V and 6 bases from J; bases unmatched to any gene: 8. Germline CDR1 and CDR2: MDHEN and SYDVKM. CDR3: CASSVGTGSDGYTF. The CDR3 DNA reads TGTGCCAGCAGCGTCGGGACAGGGTCCGATGGCTACACCTTC.

The chain joins TRBV7-9 to TRBJ2-1; the D gene could be TRBD1 or TRBD2 (7 bases each). This CDR3 contains 21 residues. Trimming cost V 3 bases and J 2 bases, with 29 bases left between them. Germline V gene data show CDR1 as SEHNR and CDR2 as FQNEAQ (reference sequence). The chain's CDR3 is CASSFPPHPLKQGRAYNEQFF. CDR3 nucleotide sequence: TGTGCCAGCAGCTTCCCTCCCCACCCCCTTAAACAGGGGAGGGCCTACAATGAGCAGTTCTTC.

There are a few counts of this clonotype. This rearrangement joins TRBV5-1 to TRBJ2-3, with 9 bases identical to TRBD1. Trimming cost V 5 bases and J 3 bases; bases outside gene matches: 7. Germline CDR1 SGHRS, CDR2 YFSETQ. CDR3 length: 15 amino acids. CDR3 region: CASRVGQGETDTQYF. CDR3 bases: TGCGCCAGCAGGGTGGGACAGGGCGAAACAGATACGCAGTATTTT.

V and J are TRBV4-2 and TRBJ1-5; D not resolved. CDR3 length: 14 amino acids. V lost 0 bases and J lost 10, with 13 bases in between. Germline V lookup: CDR1 LGHNA, CDR2 YNFKEQ. The CDR3 nucleotides read TGTGCCAGCAGCCAAGACGGGCCCGAAAACCCCCAGCATTTT. This translates into CASSQDGPENPQHF.

This clonotype was seen a handful of times. The rearrangement uses TRBV28 and TRBJ1-5; 8 positions match TRBD1. V shed 6 bases, J shed 5 bases, and the junction held 6 bases outside the gene matches. The germline gives CDR1 MDHEN, CDR2 SYDVKM. This CDR3 region has 14 residues. The CDR3 DNA reads TGTGCCAGCAGGCCGACAGGGGTGGATCAGCCCCAGCATTTT. Its translation is CASRPTGVDQPQHF.

The table lists this clonotype with many counts. The chain combines TRBV7-9 with TRBJ1-1; D is unclear. This CDR3 is 14 amino acids long. Germline V gene data show CDR1 as SEHNR and CDR2 as FQNEAQ (reference sequence). Trimming pared 2 bases from V and 0 bases from J, leaving 7 bases between. CDR3 loop: CASSLLELNTEAFF. In DNA, the CDR3 is TGTGCCAGCAGCTTATTGGAGTTGAACACTGAAGCTTTCTTT.

This clonotype has ten or more counts. The J gene is TRBJ2-7, the V gene TRBV6-2 or TRBV6-3; tentatively, D is TRBD1 (6 bases). Germline CDR1 and CDR2: MNHEY and SVGEGT. The CDR3 contains 12 residues. Deletions cut 8 bases from V and 4 bases from J, with 12 bases between. CDR3: CASESGAYEQYF. CDR3 in DNA: TGTGCCAGCGAATCAGGGGCTTACGAGCAGTACTTC.